This T cell receptor beta chain is drawn from a study of cytomegalovirus exposure and HLA in healthy donors. In the case of this clone: Its antigen is not identified.

The germline gives CDR1 MDHEN, CDR2 SYDVKM. The CDR3 sequence is 17 residues long. J was trimmed by 2 bases and V by 6 bases; bases with no gene match: 12. Notes on the study in general: Roughly 170 TCR beta chains were listed as cytomegalovirus-associated. Sequencing artifact likely explains a cluster of highly shared sequence variants. Most sequenced TCRs were rare (though some public TCRs occurred in many donors).

A multiplex PCR was run with 60 Vbeta primers and 13 Jbeta primers. Here immunoSEQ multiplex PCR was the method, and the copy in TCRdb shows in-frame clones only, minus some. This sample has about 130,000 clones, with 85% to 90% found just once. This TCR was sampled from a woman in her thirties in good health and CMV-seropositive. The sample was PBMCs. The chain employs TRBV28 and TRBJ2-7, with TRBD2 matching over 11 bases. The CDR3: CASSQPPSGGPTYEQYF. The CDR3 coding sequence is TGTGCCAGCAGCCAGCCCCCTAGCGGGGGGCCAACCTACGAGCAGTACTTC.